Listed here are 6 T cell receptor beta chains from one sample, sequenced in a study of cytomegalovirus exposure and HLA in healthy donors. The PCR used 60 Vbeta and 13 Jbeta primers. Measured with immunoSEQ multiplex PCR; TCRdb has only the in-frame clones, and not every one. Among about 130,000 clones listed, 85% to 90% were seen once. Sequenced sample: PBMCs. These receptor sequences come from a woman under 40 in good health and CMV-seropositive.

The rearrangement links TRBV6-6 to TRBJ2-7, with TRBD1 identical over 10 bases. The CDR3 is 15 residues long. V shed 5 bases, J shed 1 base, and the junction held 5 bases outside the gene matches. Germline CDR1 and CDR2: MNHNY and SVGAGI (reference sequence). CDR3 sequence (DNA): TGTGCCAGCAGTCCCCGGGACAGGGGTTCCTACGAGCAGTACTTC. It encodes CASSPRDRGSYEQYF.

V is TRBV28 and J is TRBJ2-1; maybe TRBD2 (6 bases). Trimming removed 6 bases from V and 5 bases from J, with 17 bases in between. The CDR3 has 15 residues. Germline CDR1 and CDR2: MDHEN and SYDVKM. CDR3: CASSSPGGYHNEQFF. CDR3 nucleotides: TGTGCCAGCAGCTCCCCAGGAGGGTATCACAATGAGCAGTTCTTC.

V gene TRBV6-6 combines with J gene TRBJ1-5, with unresolved D. Trimming took off 6 bases at V and 5 bases at J, with 5 bases between the two ends. The CDR3 runs to 11 residues. The V gene's germline CDR1 is MNHNY and CDR2 SVGAGI (reference sequence). The CDR3 spells CASSTDQPQHF. The CDR3 coding sequence is TGTGCCAGCAGCACTGATCAGCCCCAGCATTTT.

The chain is built from TRBV10-3 and TRBJ2-7; possibly TRBD1 for D (6 bases). CDR3 length: 13 amino acids. CDR1 is ENHRY, CDR2 SYGVKD, per germline. The V end lost 5 bases, the J end lost 2 bases, and 10 bases lay between the germline ends. CDR3 amino acids: CAISKDSPYEQYF. The CDR3 DNA reads as TGTGCCATCAGTAAGGACAGCCCCTACGAGCAGTACTTC.

The chain couples TRBV6-5 to TRBJ2-1; the D gene is possibly TRBD1 (6 bases). The V and J ends lost 5 bases and 13 bases respectively, with 18 bases between them. This CDR3 is built from 13 residues. Germline V gene sequence: CDR1 MNHEY, CDR2 SVGAGI. This CDR3 reads CASSTGQSHPQFF. The CDR3 DNA is TGTGCCAGCAGTACAGGACAGTCACACCCCCAGTTCTTC.

The chain carries TRBV15 and TRBJ1-1; D remains ambiguous. Germline CDR1 and CDR2: LNHNV and YYDKDF (reference sequence). The CDR3 has 13 residues. Trimming stripped 1 base from V and 11 bases from J, with 14 bases between. The CDR3 nucleotides are TGTGCCACCAGCAGAGGACCCCCAGGAGGGGCTTTCTTT. The encoded protein is CATSRGPPGGAFF. The entire variable domain, with the rest obtained from reference TRBV15 and TRBJ1-1, is as follows: DAMVIQNPRYQVTQFGKPVTLSCSQTLNHNVMYWYQQKSSQAPKLLFHYYDKDFNNEADTPDNFQSRRPNTSFCFLDIRSPGLGDTAMYLCATSRGPPGGAFFGQGTRLTVV.